These 27 T cell receptor beta chains share one sample of origin, sequenced in a study of cytomegalovirus exposure and HLA in healthy donors. PCR employed 60 Vbeta and 13 Jbeta primers. Sequencing used immunoSEQ multiplex PCR; TCRdb keeps in-frame clones, though not all of them. The sample lists 130,000 to 150,000 clones; about four fifths were seen once. The sample consisted of PBMCs. Receptor source: a man aged 35-49 years in good health and CMV-seronegative.

This clone was picked up a small number of times. The gene calls are TRBV5-8 and TRBJ2-7; 10 bases match TRBD2. From germline, CDR1 is SGHTS and CDR2 YDEGEE. The V and J ends lost 0 bases and 4 bases, in that order; junction bases with no gene match: 7. This CDR3 comprises 16 residues. The DNA of the CDR3 is TGTGCCAGCAGCTTGGGAGCCGGGACTAGCGTGTACGAGCAGTACTTC. It codes for CASSLGAGTSVYEQYF.

The rearrangement links TRBV15 to TRBJ1-1; possibly TRBD1 for D (5 bases). With 0 bases removed from V and 6 bases from J, the gap between germline ends came to 11 bases. The germline CDR1 and CDR2 sequences are LNHNV and YYDKDF (reference sequence). The CDR3 is made up of 14 amino acids. The CDR3 nucleotides read TGTGCCACCAGCAGAGATTTGGGGGGACCTGAAGCTTTCTTT. Amino acids: CATSRDLGGPEAFF.

There are a few counts of this clone. The chain employs TRBV5-4 and TRBJ2-6, with a tentative D call TRBD2 (5 bases). Germline-derived CDR1 and CDR2 are SGHNT and YYREEE (reference sequence). V lost 3 bases, J lost 0 bases, and 7 bases lay in between. CDR3 length: 15 residues. CDR3 sequence (DNA): TGTGCCAGCAGCTCCCGGGGCTCTGGGGCCAACGTCCTGACTTTC. The encoded protein is CASSSRGSGANVLTF.

Comment on this clone: One end of the junction is discordant with germline, which a read error may explain. The chain carries TRBV10-3 and TRBJ2-7, with D tentatively TRBD2 (5 bases). Germline CDR1 reads ENHRY; CDR2 reads SYGVKD. CDR3 length: 15 amino acids. This CDR3 reads CAIRTRDPSSYGQYF. CDR3 sequence (DNA): TGTGCCATCAGAACCCGGGATCCCAGCTCCTACGGGCAGTACTTC.

The chain joins TRBV7-6 to TRBJ2-2, with 8 bases matching TRBD1. CDR1 is SGHVS, CDR2 FNYEAQ, per germline. Trimming cost V 1 base and J 4 bases; bases outside gene matches: 5. The CDR3 loop spans 16 amino acids. The CDR3 DNA is TGTGCCAGCAGCTTAGTACGGACAGGGAGCACCGGGGAGCTGTTTTTT. Its protein product is CASSLVRTGSTGELFF.

This chain uses TRBV4-3 with TRBJ2-3; 10 bases match TRBD2. V dropped 0 bases and J dropped 2; count of bases not matched to a gene: 8. There are 18 residues in the CDR3. CDR1 and CDR2 (germline): LGHNA, YSLEER. This CDR3 reads CASSQEVLLAGNTDTQYF. CDR3 bases: TGCGCCAGCAGCCAAGAAGTCCTACTAGCGGGGAACACAGATACGCAGTATTTT.

This sequence joins TRBV5-1 and TRBJ2-5; tentative D call: TRBD1 (6 bases). The V end was cut by 0 bases, the J end by 3 bases, with 12 bases between. This CDR3 is built from 15 residues. CDR1 SGHRS and CDR2 YFSETQ come from the germline V gene. The DNA for the CDR3 is TGCGCCAGCAGCTTGGCACAGGGTTCCGAAGAGACCCAGTACTTC. As protein: CASSLAQGSEETQYF.

The table lists this clone with a count of one. The genes are TRBV10-3 and TRBJ1-1; a weak D match, TRBD1 (5 bases). Germline-derived CDR1 and CDR2 are ENHRY and SYGVKD. This CDR3 region has 12 residues. Trimming took 7 bases from V and 7 from J, leaving 13 bases between them. The chain's CDR3 is CAITSDQGEAFF. As DNA, the CDR3 is TGTGCCATCACCTCCGACCAGGGTGAAGCTTTCTTT.

The chain is built from TRBV7-6 and TRBJ1-1; weak D call: TRBD1 (6 bases). The germline V gene has CDR1 SGHVS and CDR2 FNYEAQ. V was cut by 2 bases and J by 4 bases, with 20 bases left in between. There are 17 residues in the CDR3. The CDR3 DNA is TGTGCCAGCAGCTTAACCCCCCCGGGGGGCAGGGGCACTGAAGCTTTCTTT. Translating it yields CASSLTPPGGRGTEAFF.

This rearrangement joins TRBV11-1 to TRBJ1-1; no clear D. This CDR3 is 14 amino acids long. From germline, CDR1 is SGHAT and CDR2 FQDESV (reference sequence). V gave up 3 bases and J gave up 7 bases, with 15 bases separating them. CDR3 nucleotides: TGTGCCAGCAGCTTTCGGGGAGGATTTGGTGAAGCTTTCTTT. Translating it yields CASSFRGGFGEAFF.

The chain couples TRBV5-1 to TRBJ1-1; 8 nucleotides align to TRBD1. The V gene's germline CDR1 is SGHRS and CDR2 YFSETQ. V gave up 4 bases and J gave up 1 base; unmatched junction bases: 9. The CDR3 is made up of 16 amino acids. The CDR3 DNA reads as TGCGCCAGCAGCCTCACTTCCGGGACAGGGAACACTGAAGCTTTCTTT. Translated: CASSLTSGTGNTEAFF.

The rearrangement links TRBV11-1 to TRBJ1-1; D uncertain. This CDR3 spans 13 amino acids. V gave up 1 base and J gave up 6 bases, with 9 bases separating them. The V gene's germline CDR1 is SGHAT and CDR2 FQDESV (reference sequence). CDR3 in amino acids: CASSLGGFAEAFF. In DNA, the CDR3 is TGTGCCAGCAGCTTAGGAGGGTTCGCTGAAGCTTTCTTT.

CDR3 amino acids: CASSLGQGVNTEAFF. CDR3 sequence (DNA): TGTGCCAGCAGCTTGGGACAGGGGGTAAACACTGAAGCTTTCTTT. The chain joins TRBV7-9 to TRBJ1-1; the match to TRBD1 covers 11 bases. With 3 bases clipped from V and 2 bases from J, the junction kept 2 bases outside the gene matches. This CDR3 region has 15 residues. Germline V gene data show CDR1 as SEHNR and CDR2 as FQNEAQ (reference sequence).

A word on this clone: The sample holds other DNA sequences that translate to the same CDR3. This chain joins TRBV27 and TRBJ2-7; 10 positions match TRBD1. J was trimmed by 2 bases and V by 5 bases; bases with no gene match: 3. Germline V gene sequence: CDR1 MNHEY, CDR2 SMNVEV (reference sequence). The CDR3 spans 14 residues. This CDR3 is CASSPGQGAYEQYF. CDR3 bases: TGTGCCAGCAGTCCAGGACAGGGGGCCTACGAGCAGTACTTC.

The chain is built from TRBV6-5 and TRBJ2-7; TRBD1 matches 7 bases. Germline V gene lookup returns CDR1 MNHEY and CDR2 SVGAGI. CDR3 length: 13 amino acids. Unmatched junction bases numbered 6, after V lost 9 bases and J lost 1 base. CDR3 nucleotide sequence: TGTGCCAGTGAACGGACAGGTTCCTACGAGCAGTACTTC. Its translation is CASERTGSYEQYF.

The chain combines TRBV4-3 with TRBJ2-2; the D gene is possibly TRBD2 (5 bases). V was trimmed by 4 bases and J by 0 bases, leaving 12 bases between them. The CDR3 totals 16 residues. Germline CDR1 is LGHNA and CDR2 is YSLEER. The CDR3 coding sequence is TGCGCCAGCAGCCGAGGGATCGGGGCGAACACCGGGGAGCTGTTTTTT. The encoded protein is CASSRGIGANTGELFF.

This clone was seen a handful of times. The chain links TRBV7-9 to TRBJ1-2; maybe TRBD1 (5 bases). CDR1 is SEHNR, CDR2 FQNEAQ, per germline (reference sequence). CDR3 size: 11 residues. V lost 5 bases, J lost 13 bases, and 14 bases lay in between. The CDR3 here is CASSSGTGATF. In DNA, the CDR3 is TGTGCCAGCAGCAGCGGGACCGGGGCCACCTTC.

This clone has only one observation. The CDR3 loop reads CATSRDLGRGSSYEQYF. CDR3 in DNA: TGTGCCACCAGCAGAGATCTGGGCAGGGGGAGCTCCTACGAGCAGTACTTC. The chain couples TRBV15 to TRBJ2-7; TRBD1 agrees at 7 bases. With 0 bases clipped from V and 0 bases from J, the junction kept 8 bases outside the gene matches. CDR3 length equals 17 residues. Germline CDR1 is LNHNV and CDR2 is YYDKDF (reference sequence).

This clone showed up just once. V is TRBV5-1 and J is TRBJ1-2; the match to TRBD1 covers 8 bases. Looked up from germline, CDR1 is SGHRS and CDR2 is YFSETQ. The length of the CDR3 is 15 residues. The V gene end was trimmed by 0 bases and the J gene end by 2 bases; junction bases not matched to a gene: 3. The CDR3 nucleotides are TGCGCCAGCAGCTTGGCGTGGACAGGGAACTATGGCTACACCTTC. Protein sequence: CASSLAWTGNYGYTF.

The chain recombines TRBV6-5 with TRBJ2-5; 9 nucleotides match TRBD2. J gave up 5 bases and V 6 bases, and 10 bases lay outside the gene matches. Looked up from germline, CDR1 is MNHEY and CDR2 is SVGAGI. The CDR3 spans 15 residues. CDR3 bases: TGTGCCAGCAGATCCACGGGACTAGCTTATGAGACCCAGTACTTC. Protein sequence: CASRSTGLAYETQYF.

The chain carries TRBV30 and TRBJ1-5; D gene uncertain. V gave up 1 base and J gave up 4 bases, with 8 bases separating them. Looked up from germline, CDR1 is GTSNPN and CDR2 is SVGIG (reference sequence). The CDR3 is made up of 13 amino acids. CDR3 nucleotides: TGTGCCTGGAGTGAGCCGGTTAATCAGCCCCAGCATTTT. Its protein is CAWSEPVNQPQHF.

Comment on this clone: The junction differs from germline at one of its ends, possibly a read error. This CDR3 is also generated by other DNA sequences in the sample. The rearrangement joins TRBV15 to TRBJ2-7; 10 nucleotides align to TRBD1. CDR3 length: 15 amino acids. The V gene's germline CDR1 is LNHNV and CDR2 YYDKDF (reference sequence). CDR3: CATSGRQGATYEQYF. For the CDR3, the DNA is TGTGCCACCAGCGGCCGACAGGGGGCTACCTACGAGCAGTACTTT.

This clone was counted a few times. This rearrangement joins TRBV10-3 to TRBJ2-7, with D possibly matching TRBD1 (6 bases). The V end was cut by 2 bases, the J end by 2 bases, with 13 bases between. The CDR3 has 15 residues. Germline-derived CDR1 and CDR2 are ENHRY and SYGVKD. DNA of the CDR3: TGTGCCATCAGTGAGCCCGGGGACAAGACCTACGAGCAGTACTTC. Translation: CAISEPGDKTYEQYF.

This clone has a single count. CDR3 residues: CASSLAGRDYDEQYF. CDR3 bases: TGTGCCAGCAGCTTAGCTGGCAGGGATTACGACGAGCAGTACTTC. The J gene is TRBJ2-7, the V gene TRBV7-7; TRBD1 is a possible D gene (5 bases). From germline, CDR1 is SSHAT and CDR2 FNYEAQ (reference sequence). Deletions cut 0 bases from V and 5 bases from J, with 14 bases between. This CDR3 region has 15 residues.

The rearrangement links TRBV5-1 to TRBJ1-2, with 7 bases fitting TRBD1. This CDR3 is built from 13 residues. Germline CDR1 is SGHRS and CDR2 is YFSETQ. V dropped 4 bases and J dropped 6; count of bases not matched to a gene: 6. The DNA for the CDR3 is TGCGCCAGCAGCCCGACAGGGACCGATGGCTACACCTTC. Amino acid sequence: CASSPTGTDGYTF.

The genes are TRBV7-2 and TRBJ2-2; D unresolved. The CDR3 is made up of 13 amino acids. Germline loops: CDR1 SGHTA, CDR2 FQGNSA. The V gene lost 4 bases and the J gene lost 1 base, with 4 bases spanning the gap. This chain's CDR3 is CASSSKNTGELFF. CDR3 DNA sequence: TGTGCCAGCAGCTCCAAGAACACCGGGGAGCTGTTTTTT.

The rearrangement joins TRBV7-2 to TRBJ2-5, with D tentatively TRBD1 (5 bases). The CDR3 covers 12 residues. V was trimmed by 5 bases and J by 4 bases, leaving 8 bases between them. Germline lookup yields CDR1 SGHTA and CDR2 FQGNSA. The CDR3 DNA reads as TGTGCCAGCAGCCCAGGGATAGAGACCCAGTACTTC. Translation gives CASSPGIETQYF.